This section outlines one TCR beta chain sequence together with its context. Antigen: not known. The sample is drawn from a study of T cell clones after liver transplantation. Study overall: Three of the eight recipients were HCV-positive; the rest had non-autoimmune, non-viral transplant indications. Until 12-24 months post-transplant, subjects got standard immunosuppression and no induction. Study findings and constraints: Compared with third party-reactive sequences, donor-reactive ones declined more, independent of withdrawal success.

Per the germline V gene, CDR1 is SGHAT and CDR2 is FQNNGV. V was clipped by 4 bases and J by 13 bases, with 16 bases between them. The CDR3 runs 13 residues. The method was immunoSEQ multiplex PCR; TCRdb's version includes in-frame clones alone and lacks a portion of them. The sample gives tens of thousands of clones, about 81% of which show up once; around 7.8% is in the top ten. This TCR was sampled from a human donor who received a liver transplant. J is TRBJ2-2 and V is TRBV11-2, with D perhaps TRBD2 (5 bases). The source material was CD4+ T cells from blood, sampled before liver transplant. CDR3 region: CASSSSPGVGLFF. The DNA of the CDR3 is TGTGCCAGCAGCTCTTCCCCCGGGGTGGGGCTGTTTTTT.